These T cell receptor beta chains were read from a single sample in a study of blood T cell repertoires in COVID-19. Clones were sequenced by immunoSEQ multiplex PCR, and TCRdb holds only the in-frame ones, with some missing. The sample lists some 250,000 clones; roughly 86% were seen once. The sequencing sample was made of peripheral blood. These receptors originate from a human donor in a cohort sampled during active COVID-19. CDR3s include the opening cysteine and the closing phenylalanine or tryptophan. Each record gives: J gene, clone size, V gene, D gene, CDR3 DNA, CDR3 protein. The D gene is left open where the match is weak. Size tells how often a clone was seen (once, few, many) or the class of an expanded clone, and some rows leave it out.

J gene: TRBJ2-5; clone size: NA; V gene: TRBV7-9; D gene: TRBD1; CDR3 DNA: TGTGCCAGCAGCTCATGGACAGGGGAAATGTCAGAGACCCAGTACTTC; CDR3 protein: CASSSWTGEMSETQYF
J gene: TRBJ1-3; clone size: NA; V gene: TRBV7-2; D gene: TRBD1; CDR3 DNA: TGTGCCAGCAGATTCGGACAGGGACTCTCTGGAAACACCATATATTTT; CDR3 protein: CASRFGQGLSGNTIYF
J gene: TRBJ1-4; clone size: NA; V gene: TRBV4-3; D gene: NA; CDR3 DNA: TGCGCCAGCAGCCCAGACGGAACTAATGAAAAACTGTTTTTT; CDR3 protein: CASSPDGTNEKLFF
J gene: TRBJ1-2; clone size: NA; V gene: TRBV30; D gene: NA; CDR3 DNA: TGTGCCGGGCCCCAGGCCAGGGGCTACACCTTC; CDR3 protein: CAGPQARGYTF
J gene: TRBJ1-6; clone size: NA; V gene: TRBV6-6; D gene: TRBD1; CDR3 DNA: TGTGCCAGCAGTCGGCTCCGGGACAGCTTTAATTCACCCCTCCACTTT; CDR3 protein: CASSRLRDSFNSPLHF
J gene: TRBJ2-1; clone size: NA; V gene: TRBV3-1/TRBV3-2; D gene: TRBD1; CDR3 DNA: TGTGCCAGCAGCCGGCTCCGGGACAGGGTTGGGAATGAGCAGTTCTTC; CDR3 protein: CASSRLRDRVGNEQFF
J gene: TRBJ2-7; clone size: NA; V gene: TRBV3-1/TRBV3-2; D gene: TRBD2; CDR3 DNA: TGTGCCAGCAGAGCCGGGACTAGCGGGAAATCCGAGCAGTACTTC; CDR3 protein: CASRAGTSGKSEQYF
J gene: TRBJ1-3; clone size: once; V gene: TRBV6-2/TRBV6-3; D gene: NA; CDR3 DNA: TGTGCCAGCAGTTCCGCAGGAGGGGGAAACACCATATATTTT; CDR3 protein: CASSSAGGGNTIYF
J gene: TRBJ2-7; clone size: NA; V gene: TRBV21-1; D gene: NA; CDR3 DNA: TGTGCCAGCAGCATTTATAAGCGGGACCTCTCCGAGCAGTACTTC; CDR3 protein: CASSIYKRDLSEQYF
J gene: TRBJ2-3; clone size: NA; V gene: TRBV6-6; D gene: TRBD2; CDR3 DNA: TGTGCCAGCCCCCCGGGACTAGCGGGGGGAACAGATACGCAGTATTTT; CDR3 protein: CASPPGLAGGTDTQYF
J gene: TRBJ2-5; clone size: NA; V gene: TRBV7-6; D gene: TRBD1; CDR3 DNA: TGTGCCAGCAGCTCACTAACCGGGACAGGGGGAGTGGGGACCCAGTACTTC; CDR3 protein: CASSSLTGTGGVGTQYF
J gene: TRBJ2-3; clone size: NA; V gene: TRBV11-2; D gene: TRBD2; CDR3 DNA: TGTGCCAGCAGCTCCCCCTACTGGACTAGCGGGGGGATAACAGATACGCAGTATTTT; CDR3 protein: CASSSPYWTSGGITDTQYF
J gene: TRBJ2-3; clone size: NA; V gene: TRBV9; D gene: TRBD2; CDR3 DNA: TGTGCCAGCAGCGTAGTAGGCGGGAGGGGGACAGATACGCAGTATTTT; CDR3 protein: CASSVVGGRGTDTQYF
J gene: TRBJ1-2; clone size: NA; V gene: TRBV28; D gene: NA; CDR3 DNA: TGTGCCAGCAGTCCCCTGACAGAGGGCTACACCTTC; CDR3 protein: CASSPLTEGYTF
J gene: TRBJ1-5; clone size: NA; V gene: TRBV19; D gene: NA; CDR3 DNA: TGTGCCAGTAGTATCCGAGCAGCGTCGGGTCAGCCCCAGCATTTT; CDR3 protein: CASSIRAASGQPQHF
J gene: TRBJ1-1; clone size: NA; V gene: TRBV20-1; D gene: NA; CDR3 DNA: TGCAGTGCTTTACGCGACACTGAAGCTTTCTTT; CDR3 protein: CSALRDTEAFF
J gene: TRBJ2-6; clone size: once; V gene: TRBV6-1; D gene: TRBD1; CDR3 DNA: TGTGCCAGCAGTGAATTCGGGACAGGGACCATTGGGGCCAACGTCCTGACTTTC; CDR3 protein: CASSEFGTGTIGANVLTF
J gene: TRBJ2-7; clone size: NA; V gene: TRBV2; D gene: NA; CDR3 DNA: TGTGCCAGCCGGGCCCGGACGAGGGAAGACCACGAGCAGTACTTC; CDR3 protein: CASRARTREDHEQYF
J gene: TRBJ2-7; clone size: NA; V gene: TRBV13; D gene: NA; CDR3 DNA: TGTGCCAGCAGCTTAGGGGACAGCTTCTCCTACGAGCAGTACTTC; CDR3 protein: CASSLGDSFSYEQYF
J gene: TRBJ1-6; clone size: NA; V gene: TRBV3-1/TRBV3-2; D gene: NA; CDR3 DNA: TGTGCCAGCAGCCAAGAGGCAGGGCTGTATAATTCACCCCTCCACTTT; CDR3 protein: CASSQEAGLYNSPLHF
J gene: TRBJ1-2; clone size: NA; V gene: TRBV30; D gene: NA; CDR3 DNA: TGTGCCTGGTTTGGGCCGGGGAGGAATAGTGGCTACACCTTC; CDR3 protein: CAWFGPGRNSGYTF
J gene: TRBJ2-1; clone size: NA; V gene: TRBV7-6; D gene: NA; CDR3 DNA: TGTGCCAGCAGCCACCCTCCCACGGGGAGGAGTTCCTACAATGAGCAGTTCTTC; CDR3 protein: CASSHPPTGRSSYNEQFF
J gene: TRBJ1-2; clone size: NA; V gene: TRBV19; D gene: TRBD1; CDR3 DNA: TGTGCCAGCACCGGGACAGGGGGAGGCTACACCTTC; CDR3 protein: CASTGTGGGYTF
J gene: TRBJ2-3; clone size: NA; V gene: TRBV4-3; D gene: TRBD2; CDR3 DNA: TGCGCCAGCAGCCAATCAGCGGGGGGAGACACAGATACGCAGTATTTT; CDR3 protein: CASSQSAGGDTDTQYF
J gene: TRBJ2-3; clone size: NA; V gene: TRBV5-5; D gene: NA; CDR3 DNA: TGTGCCAGCAGCCCGGGGGCTAGCGGTAGCACAGATACGCAGTATTTT; CDR3 protein: CASSPGASGSTDTQYF
J gene: TRBJ2-4; clone size: once; V gene: TRBV7-2; D gene: TRBD2; CDR3 DNA: TGTGCCAGCAGCTCAAACTCCGGGACTAGCGGCAAAAACATTCAGTACTTC; CDR3 protein: CASSSNSGTSGKNIQYF
J gene: TRBJ2-7; clone size: NA; V gene: TRBV23-1; D gene: TRBD1; CDR3 DNA: TGCGCCAGCAGTCCCCGAGGGGACAGGGGGCGGGATCAAGGCGGATACGAGCAGTACTTC; CDR3 protein: CASSPRGDRGRDQGGYEQYF
J gene: TRBJ2-3; clone size: NA; V gene: TRBV24-1; D gene: TRBD2; CDR3 DNA: TGTGCCACCAGTGAGGCACTAGCGGGTCCGCTTAGCGATACGCAGTATTTT; CDR3 protein: CATSEALAGPLSDTQYF
J gene: TRBJ1-2; clone size: NA; V gene: TRBV6-5; D gene: NA; CDR3 DNA: TGTGCCAGCAGTTACGACAGAAACTATGGCTACACCTTC; CDR3 protein: CASSYDRNYGYTF
J gene: TRBJ1-2; clone size: NA; V gene: TRBV12-3/TRBV12-4; D gene: TRBD1; CDR3 DNA: TGTGCCAGCAGCCCGACAGGGATCGATGGCTACACCTTC; CDR3 protein: CASSPTGIDGYTF
J gene: TRBJ2-3; clone size: NA; V gene: TRBV28; D gene: TRBD2; CDR3 DNA: TGTGCCAGCAGTTTACCAACTAGCGGGAGAGGAACAGATACGCAGTATTTT; CDR3 protein: CASSLPTSGRGTDTQYF
J gene: TRBJ1-5; clone size: NA; V gene: TRBV5-1; D gene: TRBD1; CDR3 DNA: TGCGCCAGCAGCGCCGGACAGGGTAATCAGCCCCAGCATTTT; CDR3 protein: CASSAGQGNQPQHF
J gene: TRBJ2-7; clone size: NA; V gene: TRBV30; D gene: NA; CDR3 DNA: TGTGCCTGGAGTGTACTGCAGGGCCGCTCCTACGAGCAGTACTTC; CDR3 protein: CAWSVLQGRSYEQYF
J gene: TRBJ1-2; clone size: many; V gene: TRBV28; D gene: NA; CDR3 DNA: TGTGCCAGCAGTTTATCTGGGCCGGGGGAGAAAAACTATGGCTACACCTTC; CDR3 protein: CASSLSGPGEKNYGYTF
J gene: TRBJ2-7; clone size: few; V gene: TRBV7-6; D gene: NA; CDR3 DNA: TGTGCCAGCAGCTTAGAGACCGGGACACCTTACTACGAGCAGTACTTC; CDR3 protein: CASSLETGTPYYEQYF
J gene: TRBJ2-7; clone size: NA; V gene: TRBV12-3/TRBV12-4; D gene: NA; CDR3 DNA: TGTGCCACCTCGGGGAGGAGCTCCTACGAGCAGTACTTC; CDR3 protein: CATSGRSSYEQYF
J gene: TRBJ1-1; clone size: few; V gene: TRBV7-3; D gene: NA; CDR3 DNA: TGTGCCAGCAGCTCCACAGGGAAGGACACTGAAGCTTTCTTT; CDR3 protein: CASSSTGKDTEAFF
J gene: TRBJ2-7; clone size: NA; V gene: TRBV6-5; D gene: NA; CDR3 DNA: TGTGCCAGCAGTTACGGACAGGGGACTAGAACCTACGAGCAGTACTTC; CDR3 protein: CASSYGQGTRTYEQYF
J gene: TRBJ2-7; clone size: NA; V gene: TRBV30; D gene: NA; CDR3 DNA: TGTGCCTGGAGCCCTACGGGTGTCTACGAGCAGTACTTC; CDR3 protein: CAWSPTGVYEQYF
J gene: TRBJ2-5; clone size: NA; V gene: TRBV7-2; D gene: TRBD2; CDR3 DNA: TGTGCCAGCAGCTTAACTAGCGGGGGGCAAGAGACCCAGTACTTC; CDR3 protein: CASSLTSGGQETQYF